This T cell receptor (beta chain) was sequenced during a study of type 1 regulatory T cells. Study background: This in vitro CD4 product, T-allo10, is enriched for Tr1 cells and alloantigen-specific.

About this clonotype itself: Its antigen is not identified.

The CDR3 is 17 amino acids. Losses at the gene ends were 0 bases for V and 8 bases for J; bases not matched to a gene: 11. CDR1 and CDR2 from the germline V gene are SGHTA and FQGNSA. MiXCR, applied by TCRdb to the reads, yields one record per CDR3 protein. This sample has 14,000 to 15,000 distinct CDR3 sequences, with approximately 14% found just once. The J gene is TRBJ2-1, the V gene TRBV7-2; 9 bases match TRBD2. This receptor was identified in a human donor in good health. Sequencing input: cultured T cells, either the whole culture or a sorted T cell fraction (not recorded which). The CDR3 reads CASSLAPLASGIDEQFF. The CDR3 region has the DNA TGTGCCAGCAGCTTAGCGCCTCTAGCTAGCGGGATTGATGAGCAGTTCTTC.